A few counts support the clone carrying this T cell receptor (beta chain). These data come from a study of cytomegalovirus exposure and HLA in healthy donors. V lost 3 bases, J lost 7 bases, and 18 bases lay in between. In germline, CDR1 is ENHRY, CDR2 SYGVKD. This CDR3 comprises 15 residues. Primers included in the PCR were 60 Vbeta and 13 Jbeta primers. Only in-frame clones appear in the TCRdb table, and some are missing; sequencing was by immunoSEQ multiplex PCR. The sample holds about 150,000 clones; roughly 63% are singletons and the top ten take about 7.1%. Sequenced material: PBMCs. The chain has TRBV10-3 and TRBJ1-2; D is possibly TRBD1 (6 bases). The TCR originated in a woman aged 60-75 years in good health and CMV-seropositive. CDR3 nucleotides: TGTGCCATCAGTGACCCCGATACGGGACAAATTGGCTACACCTTC. Its protein is CAISDPDTGQIGYTF.